The TCR beta chain described here comes from a study of cytomegalovirus exposure and HLA in healthy donors. Worth noting for this clone: The target antigen is unknown.

CDR3 length equals 11 residues. The germline V and J ends were trimmed by 5 bases and 12 bases, with 14 bases remaining between them. The germline CDR1 and CDR2 sequences are GTSNPN and SVGIG (reference sequence). Study findings and constraints: The study flagged some 170 TCR beta chains as cytomegalovirus-associated. In vitro, three CMV-associated chains proved specific for CMV antigens. As was reported, the classifier diagnosed cytomegalovirus status with high specificity and sensitivity.

Repertoires were generated with immunoSEQ multiplex PCR, while TCRdb's copy carries only in-frame clones and drops some. Of hundreds of thousands of clones listed, around nine tenths are singletons. The sequenced sample was PBMCs. The chain uses TRBV30 and TRBJ2-1; D uncertain. This TCR derives from a woman aged 18-29 years in good health and CMV-seropositive. The DNA of the CDR3 is TGTGCCTGGTCGAGTGTAACTACGCAGTTCTTC. This gives the protein CAWSSVTTQFF.